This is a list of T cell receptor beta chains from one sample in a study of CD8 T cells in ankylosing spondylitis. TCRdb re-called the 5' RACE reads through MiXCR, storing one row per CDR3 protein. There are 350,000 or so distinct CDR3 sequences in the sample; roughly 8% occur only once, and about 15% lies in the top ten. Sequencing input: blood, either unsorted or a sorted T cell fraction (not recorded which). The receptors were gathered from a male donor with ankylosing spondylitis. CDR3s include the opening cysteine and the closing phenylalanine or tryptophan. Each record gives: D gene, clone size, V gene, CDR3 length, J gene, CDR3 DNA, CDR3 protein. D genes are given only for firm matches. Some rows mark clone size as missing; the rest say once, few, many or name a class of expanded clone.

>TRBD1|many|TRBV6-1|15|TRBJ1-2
TGTGCCAGCAGTCGGGACAGGGGGCCGCACTATGGCTACACCTTC
CASSRDRGPHYGYTF
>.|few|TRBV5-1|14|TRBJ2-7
TGCGCCAGCAGCTTGGACTGGAGCTCCTACGAGCAGTACTTC
CASSLDWSSYEQYF
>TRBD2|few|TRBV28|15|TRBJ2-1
TGTGCCAGCAGTGCGACTAGCGGGATTGGCAATGAGCAGTTCTTC
CASSATSGIGNEQFF
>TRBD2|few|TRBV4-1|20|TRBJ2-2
TGCGCCAGCAGCCACGCGGGACTAGCGGGAGGGCCAGGGGCAACCGGCGAGCTGTTTTTT
CASSHAGLAGGPGATGELFF
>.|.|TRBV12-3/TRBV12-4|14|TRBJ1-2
TGTGCCAGCAAGTTGGACAGTGGATTCTATGGCTACACCTTC
CASKLDSGFYGYTF
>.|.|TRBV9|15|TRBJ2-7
TGTGCCAGCAGCGTAGGTTCAGCAAATTCCTACGAGCAGTACTTC
CASSVGSANSYEQYF
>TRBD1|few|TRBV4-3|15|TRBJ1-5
TGCGCCAGCAGCCCTGGACAGGGGAACAATCAGCCCCAGCATTTT
CASSPGQGNNQPQHF
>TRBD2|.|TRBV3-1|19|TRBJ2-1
TGTGCCTGCAGCCAGCAGGCGGGGACTAGCGGGAACATCTACAATGAGCAGTTCTTC
CACSQQAGTSGNIYNEQFF
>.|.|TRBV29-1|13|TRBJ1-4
TGCAGCGTTGATGCAGGCGGCAGTGAAAAACTGTTTTTT
CSVDAGGSEKLFF
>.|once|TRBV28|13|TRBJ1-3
TGTGCCAGCATACATCGACTAGGGGACACCATATATTTT
CASIHRLGDTIYF
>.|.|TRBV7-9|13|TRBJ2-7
TGTGCCAGCATGCGCGGGGGCATGGGCGAGCAGTACTTC
CASMRGGMGEQYF
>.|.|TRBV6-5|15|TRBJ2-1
TGTGCCAGCAGTTACCGGGACACAGCCTACAATGAGCAGTTCTTC
CASSYRDTAYNEQFF
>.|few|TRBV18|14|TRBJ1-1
TGTGCCAGCTCACCGCAGGGAACTAACACTGAAGCTTTCTTT
CASSPQGTNTEAFF
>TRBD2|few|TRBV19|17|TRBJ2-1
TGTGCCAGCAGTATAGATCCTAGCGGCAGGGTGTACAATGAGCAGTTCTTC
CASSIDPSGRVYNEQFF
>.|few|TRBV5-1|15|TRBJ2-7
TGCGCCAGCAGCTTGGCGGACACAAGCTCCTACGAGCAGTACTTC
CASSLADTSSYEQYF
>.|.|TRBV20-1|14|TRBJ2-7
TGCAGTGCTAGAGATCACGGGGGATCCTACGAGCAGTACTTC
CSARDHGGSYEQYF
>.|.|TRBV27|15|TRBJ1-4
TGTGCCAGCAGTTTATCATACGCAACTAATGAAAAACTGTTTTTT
CASSLSYATNEKLFF
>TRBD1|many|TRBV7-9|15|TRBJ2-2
TGTGCCAGCAGCTTAGGACAGGGAAGCACCGGGGAGCTGTTTTTT
CASSLGQGSTGELFF
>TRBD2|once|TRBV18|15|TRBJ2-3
TGTGCCAGCTCACCGGCCGGCGGGGGATGGGATACGCAGTATTTT
CASSPAGGGWDTQYF
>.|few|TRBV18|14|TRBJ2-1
TGTGCCAGCTCACCACCGTCTAACTTACCGGAGCAGTTCTTC
CASSPPSNLPEQFF